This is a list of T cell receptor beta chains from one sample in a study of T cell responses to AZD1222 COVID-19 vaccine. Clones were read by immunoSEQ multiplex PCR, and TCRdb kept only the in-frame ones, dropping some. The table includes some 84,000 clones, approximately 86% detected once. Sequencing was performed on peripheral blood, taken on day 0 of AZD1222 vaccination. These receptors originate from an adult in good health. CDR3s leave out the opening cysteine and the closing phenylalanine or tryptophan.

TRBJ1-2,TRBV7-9,ASSVQGSSDGYT
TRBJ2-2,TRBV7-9,ASSQDAYTGELF
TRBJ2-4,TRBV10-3,AISDRDRGQY
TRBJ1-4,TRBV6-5,ASSYSRRAEKLF
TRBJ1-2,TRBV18,ASSPPRGGTYGYT
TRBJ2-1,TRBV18,ASSPDRGAINNEQF
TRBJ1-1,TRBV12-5,ASGLFGGSMNTEAF
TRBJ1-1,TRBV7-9,ASRPIRDRLNTEAF
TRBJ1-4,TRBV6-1,ASSGAGGASLGEKLF
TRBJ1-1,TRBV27,ASNLRDRRGEAF
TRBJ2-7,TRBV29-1,SVVGRSYLEQY
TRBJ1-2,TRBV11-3,ASSPGQGRYT
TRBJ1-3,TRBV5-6,ASSSSAGENTIY
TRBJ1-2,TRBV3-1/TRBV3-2,ASSQGQQGAWDGYT
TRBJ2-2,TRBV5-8,ASSLPRDSGNTGELF
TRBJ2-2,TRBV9,ASSVGQGATGELF
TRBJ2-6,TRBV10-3,AISEAGTRAGANVLT
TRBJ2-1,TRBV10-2,ASSEGYYNEQF
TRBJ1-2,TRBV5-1,ASSPGDRTHGYT
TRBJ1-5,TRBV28,ASSAGTATLQPQH
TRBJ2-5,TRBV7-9,ASNPGTGGVETQY
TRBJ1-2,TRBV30,AWSSGADYGYT
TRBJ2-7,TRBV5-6,ASSHDLAGLYEQY
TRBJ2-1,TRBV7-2,ASRTRENNEQF
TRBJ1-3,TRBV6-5,ASRPSGYPGNTIY